This T cell receptor (beta chain) appears in the sequencing data of a study of regulatory T cells in long-lasting Graves disease. In its sample, this clonotype was seen many times. Through Arm-PCR of CDR3 regions and iRepertoire HTBI primers, TCR beta libraries were built. TCRdb independently ran MiXCR on the multiplex PCR reads; one entry per CDR3 protein. The sample shows 360,000 or so distinct CDR3 sequences, 15% to 20% of them seen only once. Time point given: newly diagnosed GD, antithyroid drugs for less than 3 months. The authors made the TCR library using RNA they extracted from PBMCs. With 5 bases clipped from V and 5 bases from J, the junction kept 5 bases outside the gene matches. The CDR3 is 15 amino acids. CDR1 and CDR2 from the germline V gene are MDHEN and SYDVKM. These data are also associated with another study on T cells in Graves' hyperthyroidism and ophthalmopathy.

This clonotype was sampled from a woman aged 18-35 years with Graves disease. The material was peripheral blood mononuclear cells (PBMCs), obtained at new diagnosis, from a patient treated with antithyroid drugs. The chain combines TRBV28 with TRBJ1-6; 8 bases are shared with TRBD1. The CDR3 region is CASSTLTGDNSPLHF. DNA of the CDR3: TGTGCCAGCAGTACCCTGACAGGGGATAATTCACCCCTCCACTTT.